One sample yielded the 3 T cell receptor beta chains listed below, sequenced in a study of cytomegalovirus exposure and HLA in healthy donors. The primer mix had 60 Vbeta and 13 Jbeta primers. TCRdb's table, derived via immunoSEQ multiplex PCR, lists solely in-frame clones and lacks some. Of about 100,000 clones listed, about four fifths are singletons. The sample taken for sequencing was PBMCs. The receptors were gathered from a woman aged 70-85 years in good health and CMV-seropositive.

CDR3 residues: CASSIGQGAGKLFF. CDR3 sequence (DNA): TGTGCCAGTAGTATTGGTCAGGGGGCTGGGAAACTGTTTTTT. The V call is TRBV19, the J call TRBJ1-4, with 8 positions matching TRBD1. The CDR3 is made up of 14 amino acids. V shed 3 bases, J shed 11 bases, and the junction held 8 bases outside the gene matches. Germline V gives CDR1 LNHDA, CDR2 SQIVND (reference sequence).

The chain carries TRBV11-1 and TRBJ2-7; no firm D call. Germline V gives CDR1 SGHAT, CDR2 FQDESV (reference sequence). This CDR3 is built from 14 residues. V lost 5 bases, J lost 4 bases, and 15 bases lay in between. The CDR3 protein is CASSPGPTDYEQYF. The CDR3 DNA follows: TGTGCCAGCAGCCCAGGCCCGACCGATTACGAGCAGTACTTC.

This chain uses TRBV15 with TRBJ2-3, with D possibly TRBD2 on 7 matching bases. This CDR3 is built from 13 residues. V was trimmed by 4 bases and J by 5 bases, leaving 10 bases between them. Germline lookup yields CDR1 LNHNV and CDR2 YYDKDF (reference sequence). Written as DNA, the CDR3 is TGTGCCACCAGCAACGGGGGGCAAGATACGCAGTATTTT. This encodes CATSNGGQDTQYF.